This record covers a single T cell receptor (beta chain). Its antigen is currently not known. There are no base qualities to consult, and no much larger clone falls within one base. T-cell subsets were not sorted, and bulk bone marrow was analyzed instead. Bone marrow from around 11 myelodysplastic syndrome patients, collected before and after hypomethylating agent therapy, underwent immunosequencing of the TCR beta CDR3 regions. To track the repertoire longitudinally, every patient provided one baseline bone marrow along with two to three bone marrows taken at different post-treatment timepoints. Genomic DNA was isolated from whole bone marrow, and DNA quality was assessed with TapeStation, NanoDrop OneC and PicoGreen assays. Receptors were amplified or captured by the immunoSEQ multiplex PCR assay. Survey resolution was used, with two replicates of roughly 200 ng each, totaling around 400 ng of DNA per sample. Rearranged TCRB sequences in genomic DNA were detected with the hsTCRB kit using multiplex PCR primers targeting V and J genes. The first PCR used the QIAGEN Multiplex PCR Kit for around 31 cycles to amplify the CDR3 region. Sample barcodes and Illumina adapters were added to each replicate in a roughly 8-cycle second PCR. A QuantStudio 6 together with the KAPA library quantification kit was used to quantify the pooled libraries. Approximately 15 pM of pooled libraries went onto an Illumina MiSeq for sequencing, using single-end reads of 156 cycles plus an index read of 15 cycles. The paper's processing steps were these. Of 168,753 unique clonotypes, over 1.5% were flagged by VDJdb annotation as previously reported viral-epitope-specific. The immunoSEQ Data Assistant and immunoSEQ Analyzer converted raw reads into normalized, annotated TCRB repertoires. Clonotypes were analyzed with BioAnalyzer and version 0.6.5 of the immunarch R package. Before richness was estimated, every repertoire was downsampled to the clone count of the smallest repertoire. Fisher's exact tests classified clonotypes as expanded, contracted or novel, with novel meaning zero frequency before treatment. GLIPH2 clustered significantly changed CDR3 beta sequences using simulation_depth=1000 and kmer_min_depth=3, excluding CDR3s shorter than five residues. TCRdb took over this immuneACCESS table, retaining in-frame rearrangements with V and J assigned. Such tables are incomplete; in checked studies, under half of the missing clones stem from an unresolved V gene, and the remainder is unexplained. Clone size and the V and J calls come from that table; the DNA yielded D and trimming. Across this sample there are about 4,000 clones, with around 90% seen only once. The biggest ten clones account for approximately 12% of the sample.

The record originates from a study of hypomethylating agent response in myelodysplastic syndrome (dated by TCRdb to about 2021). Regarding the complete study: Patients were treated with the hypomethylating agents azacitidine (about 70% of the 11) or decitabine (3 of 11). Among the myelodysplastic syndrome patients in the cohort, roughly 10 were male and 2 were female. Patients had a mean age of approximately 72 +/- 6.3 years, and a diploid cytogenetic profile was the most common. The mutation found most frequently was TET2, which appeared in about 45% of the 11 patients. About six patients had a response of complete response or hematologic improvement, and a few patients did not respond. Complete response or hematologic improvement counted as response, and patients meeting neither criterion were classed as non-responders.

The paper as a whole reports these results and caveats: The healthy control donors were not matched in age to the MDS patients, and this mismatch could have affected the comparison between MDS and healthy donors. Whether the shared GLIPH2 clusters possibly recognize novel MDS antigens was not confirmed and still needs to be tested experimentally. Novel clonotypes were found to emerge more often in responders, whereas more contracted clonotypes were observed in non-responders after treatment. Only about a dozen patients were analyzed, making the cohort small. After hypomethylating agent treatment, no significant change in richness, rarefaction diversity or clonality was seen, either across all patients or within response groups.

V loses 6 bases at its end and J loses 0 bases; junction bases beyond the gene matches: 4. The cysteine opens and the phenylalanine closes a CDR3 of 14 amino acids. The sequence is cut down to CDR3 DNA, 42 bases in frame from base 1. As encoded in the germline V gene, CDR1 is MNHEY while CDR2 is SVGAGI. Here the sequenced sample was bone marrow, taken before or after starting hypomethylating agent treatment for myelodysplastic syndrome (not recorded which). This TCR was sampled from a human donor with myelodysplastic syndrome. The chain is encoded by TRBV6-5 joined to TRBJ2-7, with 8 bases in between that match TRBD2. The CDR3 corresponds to CASRRGVTSYEQYF. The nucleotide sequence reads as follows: TGTGCCAGCAGGCGGGGGGTGACCTCCTACGAGCAGTACTTC.